This T cell receptor (beta chain) was recorded in a study of T cells in narcolepsy. Sequencing was performed with immunoSEQ multiplex PCR; in TCRdb, only in-frame clones are kept and a portion is missing. Of around 31,000 clones listed, roughly 87% are singletons. Sample: CD45RA- memory CD4+ T cells from PBMCs. The clonotype was recovered from a human donor with narcolepsy.

In nucleotides, the CDR3 is TGTGCCAGTAATGCCGGGACAGGGCTAAATGGCTACACCTTC. It specifies CASNAGTGLNGYTF. The chain recombines TRBV19 with TRBJ1-2; 9 positions agree with TRBD1. This CDR3 region has 14 residues. The trim removed 7 bases at V and 6 bases at J, leaving 9 bases unmatched. Germline V lookup: CDR1 LNHDA, CDR2 SQIVND (reference sequence).